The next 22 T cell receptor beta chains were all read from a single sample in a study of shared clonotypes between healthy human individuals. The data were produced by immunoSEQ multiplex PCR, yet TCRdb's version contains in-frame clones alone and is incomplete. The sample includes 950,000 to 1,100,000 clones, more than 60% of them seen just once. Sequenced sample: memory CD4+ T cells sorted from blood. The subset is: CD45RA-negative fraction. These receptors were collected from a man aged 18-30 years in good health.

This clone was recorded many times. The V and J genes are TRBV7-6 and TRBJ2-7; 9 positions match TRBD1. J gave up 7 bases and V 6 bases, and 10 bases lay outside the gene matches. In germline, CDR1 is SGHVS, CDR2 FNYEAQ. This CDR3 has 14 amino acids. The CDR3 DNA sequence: TGTGCCAGCAGGTCCGGGACAGGGACTGGTGAGCAGTACTTC. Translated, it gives CASRSGTGTGEQYF.

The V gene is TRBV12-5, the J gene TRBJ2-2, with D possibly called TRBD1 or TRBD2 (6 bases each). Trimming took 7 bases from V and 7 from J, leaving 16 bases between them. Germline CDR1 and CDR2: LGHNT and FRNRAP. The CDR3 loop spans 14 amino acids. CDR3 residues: CASARGGIVGELFF. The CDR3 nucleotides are TGTGCTAGTGCCCGAGGGGGGATTGTCGGGGAGCTGTTTTTT.

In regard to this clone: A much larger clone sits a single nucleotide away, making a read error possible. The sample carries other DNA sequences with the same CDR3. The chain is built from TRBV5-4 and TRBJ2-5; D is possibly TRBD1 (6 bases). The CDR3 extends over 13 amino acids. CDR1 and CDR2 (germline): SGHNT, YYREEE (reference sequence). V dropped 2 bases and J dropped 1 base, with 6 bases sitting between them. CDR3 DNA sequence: TGTGCCAGCAGCTTAGGGGGCCAAGAGACCCAGTACTTC. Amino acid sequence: CASSLGGQETQYF.

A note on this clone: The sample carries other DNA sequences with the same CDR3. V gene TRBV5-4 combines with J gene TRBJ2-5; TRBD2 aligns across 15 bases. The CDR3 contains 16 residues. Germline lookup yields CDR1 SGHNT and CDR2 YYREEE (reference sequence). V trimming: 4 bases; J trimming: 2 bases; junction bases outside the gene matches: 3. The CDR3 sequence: CASSIGLAGGQETQYF. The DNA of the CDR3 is TGTGCCAGCAGCATAGGACTAGCGGGAGGGCAAGAGACCCAGTACTTC. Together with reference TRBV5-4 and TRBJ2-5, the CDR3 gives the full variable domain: ETGVTQSPTHLIKTRGQQVTLRCSSQSGHNTVSWYQQALGQGPQFIFQYYREEENGRGNFPPRFSGLQFPNYSSELNVNALELDDSALYLCASSIGLAGGQETQYFGPGTRLLVL.

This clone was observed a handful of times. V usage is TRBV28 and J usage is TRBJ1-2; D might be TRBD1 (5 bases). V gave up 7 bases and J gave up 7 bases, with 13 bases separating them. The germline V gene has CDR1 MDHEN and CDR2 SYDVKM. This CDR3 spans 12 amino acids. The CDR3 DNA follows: TGTGCCAGCACCGGGACCTCGGGTGGCTACACCTTC. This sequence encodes CASTGTSGGYTF.

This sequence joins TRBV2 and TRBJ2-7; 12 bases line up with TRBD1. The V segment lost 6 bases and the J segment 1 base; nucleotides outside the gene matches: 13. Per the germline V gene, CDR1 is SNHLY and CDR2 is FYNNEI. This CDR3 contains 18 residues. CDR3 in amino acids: CASRPGTGGVAGSYEQYF. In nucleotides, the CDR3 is TGTGCCAGCAGACCCGGGACAGGGGGCGTAGCGGGGTCCTACGAGCAGTACTTC.

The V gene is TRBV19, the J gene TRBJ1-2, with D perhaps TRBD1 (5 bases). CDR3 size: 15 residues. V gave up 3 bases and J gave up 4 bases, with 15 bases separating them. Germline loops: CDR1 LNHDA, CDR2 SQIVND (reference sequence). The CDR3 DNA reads TGTGCCAGTAGTATGTCCGGGGGAGAGGTCTATGGCTACACCTTC. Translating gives CASSMSGGEVYGYTF.

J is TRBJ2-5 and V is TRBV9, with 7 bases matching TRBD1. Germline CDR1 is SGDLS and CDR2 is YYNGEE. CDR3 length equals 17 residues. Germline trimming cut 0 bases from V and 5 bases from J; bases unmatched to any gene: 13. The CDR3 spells CASSVEGRGTSGETQYF. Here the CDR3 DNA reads TGTGCCAGCAGCGTAGAGGGCAGGGGGACCTCCGGGGAGACCCAGTACTTC.

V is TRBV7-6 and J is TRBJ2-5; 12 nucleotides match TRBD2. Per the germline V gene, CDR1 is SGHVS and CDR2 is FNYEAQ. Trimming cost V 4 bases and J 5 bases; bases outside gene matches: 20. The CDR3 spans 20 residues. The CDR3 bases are TGTGCCAGCAGCTCCCCCGGACCAACTAGCGGGAGGCGCCGGGGGGAGACCCAGTACTTC. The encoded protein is CASSSPGPTSGRRRGETQYF.

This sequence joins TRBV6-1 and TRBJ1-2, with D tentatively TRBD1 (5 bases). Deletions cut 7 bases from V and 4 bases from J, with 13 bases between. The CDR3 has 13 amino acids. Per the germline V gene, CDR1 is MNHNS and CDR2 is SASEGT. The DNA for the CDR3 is TGTGCCAGCATTTTACGGGGGACCTATGGCTACACCTTC. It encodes CASILRGTYGYTF.

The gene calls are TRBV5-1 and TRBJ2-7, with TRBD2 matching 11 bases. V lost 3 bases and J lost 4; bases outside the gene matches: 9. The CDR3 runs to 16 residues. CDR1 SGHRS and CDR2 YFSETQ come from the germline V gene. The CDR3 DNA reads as TGCGCCAGCAGCTGGAGTATAGCGGGAGGGCCGTACGAGCAGTACTTC. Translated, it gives CASSWSIAGGPYEQYF.

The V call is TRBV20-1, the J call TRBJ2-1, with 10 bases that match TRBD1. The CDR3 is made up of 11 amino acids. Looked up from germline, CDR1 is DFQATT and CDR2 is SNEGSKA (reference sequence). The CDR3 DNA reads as TGCACCCGGACAGGGGGAGGTGAGCAGTTCTTC. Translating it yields CTRTGGGEQFF.

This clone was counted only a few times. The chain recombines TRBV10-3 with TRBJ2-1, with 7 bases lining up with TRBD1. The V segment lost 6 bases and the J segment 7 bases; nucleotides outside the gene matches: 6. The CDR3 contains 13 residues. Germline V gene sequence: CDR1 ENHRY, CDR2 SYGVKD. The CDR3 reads CAISSTGKNEQFF. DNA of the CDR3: TGTGCCATCAGCTCGACAGGGAAAAATGAGCAGTTCTTC.

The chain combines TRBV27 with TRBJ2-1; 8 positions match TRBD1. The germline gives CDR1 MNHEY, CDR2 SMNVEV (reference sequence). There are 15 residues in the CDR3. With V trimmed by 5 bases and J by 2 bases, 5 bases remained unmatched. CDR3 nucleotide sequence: TGTGCCAGCAGTCCGGACAGGGTGACCTACAATGAGCAGTTCTTC. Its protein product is CASSPDRVTYNEQFF.

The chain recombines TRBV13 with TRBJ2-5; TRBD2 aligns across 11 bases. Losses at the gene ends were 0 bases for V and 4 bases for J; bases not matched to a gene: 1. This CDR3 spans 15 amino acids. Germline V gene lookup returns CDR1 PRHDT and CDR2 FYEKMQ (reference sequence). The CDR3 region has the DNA TGTGCCAGCAGCTTAGGGACTAGCGGGACAGAGACCCAGTACTTC. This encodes CASSLGTSGTETQYF.

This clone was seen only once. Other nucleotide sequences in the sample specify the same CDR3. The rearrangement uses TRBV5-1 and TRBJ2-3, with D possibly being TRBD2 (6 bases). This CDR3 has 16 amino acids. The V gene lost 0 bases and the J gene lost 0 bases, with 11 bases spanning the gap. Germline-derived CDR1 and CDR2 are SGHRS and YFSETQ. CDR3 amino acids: CASSLAAGTSTDTQYF. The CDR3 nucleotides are TGCGCCAGCAGCTTGGCAGCGGGTACTAGCACAGATACGCAGTATTTT.

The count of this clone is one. The DNA for the CDR3 is TGTGCCAGCAGCCTCAAGGGGTCGGGGAACACTGAAGCTTTCTTT. Translated: CASSLKGSGNTEAFF. This sequence joins TRBV7-9 and TRBJ1-1; possible D gene TRBD1, 5 bases. V lost 5 bases to trimming and J lost 1 base, with 14 bases between them. The germline V gene has CDR1 SEHNR and CDR2 FQNEAQ (reference sequence). CDR3 size: 15 residues.

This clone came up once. This chain's CDR3 is CSVWTGPSYEQYF. The CDR3 bases are TGCAGCGTGTGGACAGGGCCCTCCTACGAGCAGTACTTC. This chain joins TRBV29-1 and TRBJ2-7; 8 nucleotides match TRBD1. Germline-derived CDR1 and CDR2 are SQVTM and ANQGSEA. The CDR3 sequence is 13 residues long. J was trimmed by 0 bases and V by 6 bases; bases with no gene match: 4.

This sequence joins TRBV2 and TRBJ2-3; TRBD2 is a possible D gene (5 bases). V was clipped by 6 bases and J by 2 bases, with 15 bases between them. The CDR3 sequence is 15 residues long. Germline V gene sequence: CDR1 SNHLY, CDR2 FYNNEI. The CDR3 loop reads CASSSRLPDTDTQYF. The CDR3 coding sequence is TGTGCCAGCAGCTCGAGACTACCCGACACAGATACGCAGTATTTT.

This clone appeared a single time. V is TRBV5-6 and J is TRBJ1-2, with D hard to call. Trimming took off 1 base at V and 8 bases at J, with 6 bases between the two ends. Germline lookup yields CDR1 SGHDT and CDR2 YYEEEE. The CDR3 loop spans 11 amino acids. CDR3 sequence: CASSLHGGYTF. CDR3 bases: TGTGCCAGCAGCTTGCACGGAGGCTACACCTTC. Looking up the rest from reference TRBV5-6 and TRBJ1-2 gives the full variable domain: DAGVTQSPTHLIKTRGQQVTLRCSPKSGHDTVSWYQQALGQGPQFIFQYYEEEERQRGNFPDRFSGHQFPNYSSELNVNALLLGDSALYLCASSLHGGYTFGSGTRLTVV.

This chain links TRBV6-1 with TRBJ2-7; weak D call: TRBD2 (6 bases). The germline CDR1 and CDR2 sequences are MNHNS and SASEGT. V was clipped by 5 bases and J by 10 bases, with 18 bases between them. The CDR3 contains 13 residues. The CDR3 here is CASSPTGGVGQYF. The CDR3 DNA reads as TGTGCCAGCAGTCCTACCGGCGGGGTCGGACAGTACTTC.

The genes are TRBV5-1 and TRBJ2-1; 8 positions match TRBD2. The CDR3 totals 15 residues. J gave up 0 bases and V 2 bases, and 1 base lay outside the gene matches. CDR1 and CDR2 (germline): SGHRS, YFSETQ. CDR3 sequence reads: CASSFTSGSYNEQFF. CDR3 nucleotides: TGCGCCAGCAGCTTTACTAGCGGCTCCTACAATGAGCAGTTCTTC.